The 18 T cell receptor beta chains given below trace back to one sample, sequenced in a study of beta chain features in type 1 diabetes (dated by TCRdb to 2017 to 2018). Beyond this particular receptor, the publication reports: In all four CD4+ subsets, TCRB CDR3 length was moderately but significantly shorter in type 1 diabetes patients.

Their target antigens are unknown. Libraries were made using the immunoSEQ multiplex PCR assay. All of the isolated RNA was reverse transcribed with the High Capacity cDNA Reverse Transcription Kit, so expressed TCRB transcripts were sequenced. The table comes from immuneACCESS by way of TCRdb, which keeps in-frame sequences with V and J called. Part of the clones is missing from these tables; in studies checked, under half for an unresolved V gene and the rest for unknown reasons. The sample table holds 500,000 to 850,000 clones, of which about an eighth were seen once. Approximately 0.039% of the sample is taken by the ten largest. The sample taken for sequencing was naive CD4+ T cells from blood. The meaning of the sample's cell subset or site label: true naive CD4+ T cells. Receptors were obtained from a man younger than 30 with type 1 diabetes.

The rearrangement uses TRBV28 and TRBJ2-7, with unresolved D. This CDR3 region has 12 residues. The germline CDR1 and CDR2 sequences are MDHEN and SYDVKM. Trimming removed 6 bases at V and 3 bases at J, with 9 bases between. The CDR3 here is CASRLKGYEQYF. The CDR3 DNA is TGTGCCAGCAGATTAAAGGGCTACGAGCAGTACTTC.

This clone was counted a few times. The chain carries TRBV7-9 and TRBJ1-1, with unresolved D. Per the germline V gene, CDR1 is SEHNR and CDR2 is FQNEAQ (reference sequence). The CDR3 is 14 amino acids. V was trimmed by 7 bases and J by 1 base, leaving 13 bases between them. The DNA of the CDR3 is TGTGCCAGCACCCTAGATGGTGGGAACACTGAAGCTTTCTTT. Amino acid sequence: CASTLDGGNTEAFF.

The CDR3 DNA sequence: TGTGCCAGCTCTAGGTTGGAGACCCAGTACTTC. It codes for CASSRLETQYF. The chain carries TRBV7-9 and TRBJ2-5, with unresolved D. Germline V lookup: CDR1 SEHNR, CDR2 FQNEAQ (reference sequence). The germline V and J ends were trimmed by 8 bases and 5 bases, with 9 bases remaining between them. This CDR3 is 11 amino acids long.

The J gene is TRBJ2-1, the V gene TRBV28; D not resolved. The CDR3 length is 14 residues. Germline assignment: CDR1 MDHEN and CDR2 SYDVKM. Trimming took 3 bases from V and 3 from J, leaving 9 bases between them. CDR3 protein: CASSLSYLYNEQFF. Here the CDR3 DNA reads TGTGCCAGCAGTTTGTCCTATCTCTACAATGAGCAGTTCTTC.

This clone has a handful of counts. This may stem from a read error, because a much larger clone lies one nucleotide away. V is TRBV7-2 and J is TRBJ2-5; D is undetermined. With 6 bases removed from V and 2 bases from J, the gap between germline ends came to 1 base. Germline-derived CDR1 and CDR2 are SGHTA and FQGNSA. The CDR3 runs 10 residues. The CDR3 region is CASRQETQYF. For the CDR3, the DNA is TGTGCCAGCAGGCAAGAGACCCAGTACTTC.

This clone was counted a few times. The V call is TRBV28, the J call TRBJ2-5; 13 bases map to TRBD2. Germline V gene lookup returns CDR1 MDHEN and CDR2 SYDVKM. This CDR3 region has 16 residues. The junction had 1 base not matched to a gene; V was cut back by 1 base and J by 2 bases. For the CDR3, the DNA is TGTGCCAGCAGTTTATTGGGACTAGCGGGGCAAGAGACCCAGTACTTC. Amino acids: CASSLLGLAGQETQYF.

This clone was counted between two and nine times. Other DNA sequences of this sample code for an identical CDR3. This sequence joins TRBV19 and TRBJ1-1; unclear D gene. From germline, CDR1 is LNHDA and CDR2 SQIVND (reference sequence). The ends were cut back, 3 bases at V and 1 base at J, with 6 bases in the middle. This CDR3 has 13 residues. In nucleotides, the CDR3 is TGTGCCAGTAGTATTGGGCAGAACACTGAAGCTTTCTTT. Residues: CASSIGQNTEAFF.

There are a few counts of this clone. The chain's CDR3 is CASILPNRGTGKLFF. CDR3 DNA sequence: TGTGCCAGCATCCTTCCTAACAGGGGAACGGGAAAACTGTTTTTT. This chain joins TRBV21-1 and TRBJ1-4; the table's TRBD1 call for D was not verified on the DNA. TRBV21-1 represents a pseudogene. CDR3 length: 15 residues.

A remark on this clone: Other DNA sequences of this sample code for an identical CDR3. This chain connects TRBV7-9 to TRBJ1-2; D might be TRBD1 (5 bases). The CDR3 length is 12 residues. Germline V gene lookup returns CDR1 SEHNR and CDR2 FQNEAQ (reference sequence). V was shortened by 1 base and J by 7 bases, with 7 bases between the two germline ends. Written as DNA, the CDR3 is TGTGCCAGCAGCTTAGGAGACAGTGGCTACACCTTC. Translating it yields CASSLGDSGYTF.

This clone has just a few counts. The chain uses TRBV29-1 and TRBJ2-7; 8 bases agree with TRBD1. Germline assignment: CDR1 SQVTM and CDR2 ANQGSEA. The trim removed 4 bases at V and 0 bases at J, leaving 2 bases unmatched. This CDR3 comprises 13 residues. In DNA, the CDR3 is TGCAGCGTTGTGGGGACAGGCTCCTACGAGCAGTACTTC. Residues: CSVVGTGSYEQYF.

On this clone: The sample has other DNA sequences that encode this CDR3 too. The chain couples TRBV7-2 to TRBJ2-3; D might be TRBD2 (6 bases). This CDR3 is 14 amino acids long. CDR1 and CDR2 (germline): SGHTA, FQGNSA. Trimming left V 2 bases short and J 1 base short, with 7 bases between. The CDR3, as DNA: TGTGCCAGCAGCTTAACGGGGGGCACAGATACGCAGTATTTT. It translates to CASSLTGGTDTQYF.

This chain uses TRBV28 with TRBJ1-1; no firm D call. CDR3 length: 14 residues. Trimming cost V 5 bases and J 4 bases, with 14 bases left between them. Germline CDR1 reads MDHEN; CDR2 reads SYDVKM. The CDR3 reads CASSPRSVITEAFF. Here the CDR3 DNA reads TGTGCCAGCAGTCCGAGATCAGTCATCACTGAAGCTTTCTTT.

The table lists this clone with a few counts. V usage is TRBV29-1 and J usage is TRBJ2-7, with TRBD1 matching 8 bases. This CDR3 comprises 14 residues. Trimming cost V 2 bases and J 7 bases; bases outside gene matches: 10. CDR1 is SQVTM and CDR2 is ANQGSEA in the germline V gene. The chain's CDR3 is CSVESRGRVVEQYF. The CDR3 nucleotides read TGCAGCGTTGAATCCAGGGGGCGGGTTGTGGAGCAGTACTTC.

The chain has TRBV5-1 and TRBJ2-2; D uncertain. Germline CDR1 is SGHRS and CDR2 is YFSETQ. This CDR3 contains 13 residues. V was shortened by 7 bases and J by 3 bases, with 10 bases between the two germline ends. As DNA, the CDR3 is TGCGCCAGCGCCGAAAGTGACACCGGGGAGCTGTTTTTT. It is translated as CASAESDTGELFF.

This clone turned up a few times. Other DNA sequences in this specimen translate into the identical CDR3. V and J are TRBV29-1 and TRBJ2-3; D tentatively reads TRBD1 or TRBD2 (5 bases each). The CDR3 contains 14 residues. Trimming removed 2 bases at V and 2 bases at J, with 11 bases between. From germline, CDR1 is SQVTM and CDR2 ANQGSEA. The CDR3 DNA reads TGCAGCGTTGAATGGGGGTCCTCCACAGATACGCAGTATTTT. Translated, it gives CSVEWGSSTDTQYF.

A few counts support this clone. The chain is built from TRBV5-4 and TRBJ2-1; the D is unclear. The V end lost 0 bases, the J end lost 6 bases, and 4 bases lay between the germline ends. Germline V gene lookup returns CDR1 SGHNT and CDR2 YYREEE (reference sequence). The CDR3 has 12 residues. CDR3 sequence (DNA): TGTGCCAGCAGCTTGGGTTCCAATGAGCAGTTCTTC. Translating gives CASSLGSNEQFF.

The V and J genes are TRBV30 and TRBJ2-7, with D possibly TRBD1 on 6 matching bases. Trimming took 4 bases from V and 3 from J, leaving 19 bases between them. The CDR3 is 15 residues long. CDR1 GTSNPN and CDR2 SVGIG come from the germline V gene (reference sequence). CDR3 sequence: CAWTVRTASNYEQYF. As DNA, the CDR3 is TGTGCCTGGACGGTTCGGACAGCGTCTAACTACGAGCAGTACTTC.

This clone has only a few counts. The gene calls are TRBV19 and TRBJ2-1; 9 nucleotides agree with TRBD1. The ends lost 5 bases at V and 7 bases at J; junction bases unmatched: 12. The CDR3 is made up of 16 amino acids. In germline, CDR1 is LNHDA, CDR2 SQIVND (reference sequence). CDR3 sequence reads: CASSPLPGTGNNEQFF. The CDR3, as DNA: TGTGCCAGTAGTCCACTACCCGGGACAGGGAATAATGAGCAGTTCTTC.